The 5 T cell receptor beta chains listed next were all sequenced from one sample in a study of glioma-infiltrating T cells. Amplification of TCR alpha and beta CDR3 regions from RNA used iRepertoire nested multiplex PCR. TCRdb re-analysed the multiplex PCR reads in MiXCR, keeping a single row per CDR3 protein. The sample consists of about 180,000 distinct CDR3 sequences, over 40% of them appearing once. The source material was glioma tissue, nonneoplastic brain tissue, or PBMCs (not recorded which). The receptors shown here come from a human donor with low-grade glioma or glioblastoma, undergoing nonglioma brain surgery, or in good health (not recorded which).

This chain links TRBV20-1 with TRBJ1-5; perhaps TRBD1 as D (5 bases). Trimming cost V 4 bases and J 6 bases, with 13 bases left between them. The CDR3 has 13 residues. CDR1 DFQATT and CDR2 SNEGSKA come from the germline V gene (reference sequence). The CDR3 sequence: CSAIERGPQPQHF. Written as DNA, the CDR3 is TGCAGTGCTATAGAAAGGGGACCTCAGCCCCAGCATTTT.

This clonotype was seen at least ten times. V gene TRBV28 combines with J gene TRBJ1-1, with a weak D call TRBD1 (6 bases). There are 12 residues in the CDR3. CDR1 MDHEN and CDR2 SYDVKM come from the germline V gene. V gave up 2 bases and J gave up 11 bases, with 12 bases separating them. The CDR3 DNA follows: TGTGCCAGCAGTTTACCACAGGGTACGGCTTTCTTT. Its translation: CASSLPQGTAFF.

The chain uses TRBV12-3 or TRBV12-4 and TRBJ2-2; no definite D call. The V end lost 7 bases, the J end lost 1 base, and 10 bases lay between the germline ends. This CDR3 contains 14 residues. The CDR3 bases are TGTGCCAGCACATCCGGCCAGAACACCGGGGAGCTGTTTTTT. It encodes CASTSGQNTGELFF.

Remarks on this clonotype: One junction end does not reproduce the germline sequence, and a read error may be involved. In DNA, the CDR3 is TGTGCCGGCAGCTTAGGGGGAGAGGGTAATGAGCAGTTCTTC. This translates into CAGSLGGEGNEQFF. The chain combines TRBV11-2 with TRBJ2-1, with D possibly TRBD1 on 6 matching bases. CDR3 length equals 14 residues. CDR1 SGHAT and CDR2 FQNNGV come from the germline V gene. Looking up the rest from reference TRBV11-2 and TRBJ2-1 gives the full variable domain: EAGVAQSPRYKIIEKRQSVAFWCNPISGHATLYWYQQILGQGPKLLIQFQNNGVVDDSQLPKDRFSAERLKGVDSTLKIQPAKLEDSAVYLCAGSLGGEGNEQFFGPGTRLTVL.

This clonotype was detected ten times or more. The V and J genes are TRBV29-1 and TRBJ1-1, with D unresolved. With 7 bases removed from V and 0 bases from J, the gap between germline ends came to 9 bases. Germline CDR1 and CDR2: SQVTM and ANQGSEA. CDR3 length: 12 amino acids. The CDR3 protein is CSAGVLNTEAFF. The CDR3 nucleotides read TGCAGCGCTGGGGTTCTGAACACTGAAGCTTTCTTT. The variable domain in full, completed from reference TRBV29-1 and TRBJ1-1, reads SAVISQKPSRDICQRGTSLTIQCQVDSQVTMMFWYRQQPGQSLTLIATANQGSEATYESGFVIDKFPISRPNLTFSTLTVSNMSPEDSSIYLCSAGVLNTEAFFGQGTRLTVV.